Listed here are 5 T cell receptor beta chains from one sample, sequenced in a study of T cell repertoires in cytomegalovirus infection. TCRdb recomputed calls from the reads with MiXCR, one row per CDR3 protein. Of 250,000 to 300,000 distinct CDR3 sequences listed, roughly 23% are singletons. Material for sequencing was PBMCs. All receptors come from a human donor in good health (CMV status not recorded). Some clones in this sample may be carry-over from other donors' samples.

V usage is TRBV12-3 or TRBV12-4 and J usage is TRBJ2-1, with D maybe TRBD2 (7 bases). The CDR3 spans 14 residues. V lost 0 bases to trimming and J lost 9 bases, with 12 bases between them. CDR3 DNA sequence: TGTGCCAGCAGTTTAGCGGGGGGGCTGCGTGAGCAGTTCTTC. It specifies CASSLAGGLREQFF.

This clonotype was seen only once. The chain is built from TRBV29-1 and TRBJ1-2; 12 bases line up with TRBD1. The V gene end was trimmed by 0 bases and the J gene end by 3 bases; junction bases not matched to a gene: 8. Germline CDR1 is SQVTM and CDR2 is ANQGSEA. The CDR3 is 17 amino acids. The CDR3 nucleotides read TGCAGCGTTGAAGACTGGGACAGGGGGCGTCTGGACTATGGCTACACCTTC. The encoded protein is CSVEDWDRGRLDYGYTF.

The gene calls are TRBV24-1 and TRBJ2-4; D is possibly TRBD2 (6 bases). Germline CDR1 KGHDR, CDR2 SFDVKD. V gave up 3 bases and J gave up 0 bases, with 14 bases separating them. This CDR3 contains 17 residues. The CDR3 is CATSDTGVVGAKNIQYF. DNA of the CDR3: TGTGCCACCAGTGATACGGGGGTAGTGGGAGCCAAAAACATTCAGTACTTC.

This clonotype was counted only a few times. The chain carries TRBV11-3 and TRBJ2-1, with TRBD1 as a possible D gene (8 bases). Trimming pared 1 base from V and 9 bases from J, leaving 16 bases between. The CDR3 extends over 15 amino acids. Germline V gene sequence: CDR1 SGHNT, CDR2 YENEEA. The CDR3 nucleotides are TGTGCCAGCAGCTTAGCACAGGGGGGGAACGGTGAGCAGTTCTTC. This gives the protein CASSLAQGGNGEQFF.

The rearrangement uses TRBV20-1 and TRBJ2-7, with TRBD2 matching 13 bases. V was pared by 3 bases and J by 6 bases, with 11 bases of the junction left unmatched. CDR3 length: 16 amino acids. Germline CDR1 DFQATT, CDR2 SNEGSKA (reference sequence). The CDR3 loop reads CSARKLAGGRGVEQYF. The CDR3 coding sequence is TGCAGTGCTAGGAAACTAGCGGGAGGGCGCGGTGTCGAGCAGTACTTC.